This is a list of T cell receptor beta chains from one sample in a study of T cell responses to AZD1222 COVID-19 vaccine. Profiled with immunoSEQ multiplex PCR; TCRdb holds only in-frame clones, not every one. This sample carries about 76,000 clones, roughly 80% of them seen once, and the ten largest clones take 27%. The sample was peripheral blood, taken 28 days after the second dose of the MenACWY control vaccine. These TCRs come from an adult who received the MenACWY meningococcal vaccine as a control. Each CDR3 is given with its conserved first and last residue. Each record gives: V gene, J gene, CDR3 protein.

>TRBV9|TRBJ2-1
CASSVATRVPGLAGGPYNEQFF
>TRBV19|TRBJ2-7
CASSITETSEQYF
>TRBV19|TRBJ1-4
CASSGDGTNEKLFF
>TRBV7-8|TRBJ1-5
CASSADRELNQPQHF
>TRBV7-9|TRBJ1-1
CASSLGQGLGAAFF
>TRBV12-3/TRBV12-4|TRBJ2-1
CASSLFDHNEQFF
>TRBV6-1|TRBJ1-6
CASSEVDVRSPLHF
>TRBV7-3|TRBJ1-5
CASSSYEGTGEDNQPQHF
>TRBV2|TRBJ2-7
CASHSGTAEQYF
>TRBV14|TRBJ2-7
CASSRWAGMYEQYF
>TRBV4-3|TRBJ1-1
CASSQSRLAEAFF
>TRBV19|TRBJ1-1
CASSIVRTGVTEAFF
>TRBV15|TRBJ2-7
CATSRDSEGHEQYF
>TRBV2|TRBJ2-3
CASTASGFSTDTQYF
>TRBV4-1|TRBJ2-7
CASSQDRGGRVQYF
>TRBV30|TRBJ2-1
CAWSQNNEQFF
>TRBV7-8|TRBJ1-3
CASSLLTVNSGNTIYF
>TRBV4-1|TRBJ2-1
CASSQAKEYNEQFF
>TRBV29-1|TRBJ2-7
CSVLTQGLYEQYF
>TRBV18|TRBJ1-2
CASSPDRNYGYTF
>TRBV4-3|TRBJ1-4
CASSQESTTNEKLFF
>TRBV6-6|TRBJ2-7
CASRSTSGRAYEQYF
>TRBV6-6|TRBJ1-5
CASTSRREQPQHF
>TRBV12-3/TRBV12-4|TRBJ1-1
CASTQTGRAEAFF
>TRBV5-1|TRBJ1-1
CASSLTGEENTEAFF
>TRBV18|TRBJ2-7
CASSPNPLRYYEQYF
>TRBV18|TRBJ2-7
CASSLDLGQGGQYF
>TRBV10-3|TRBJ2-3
CATAPRLAEFSTDTQYF
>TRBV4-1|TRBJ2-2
CASSQDHGGANTGELFF
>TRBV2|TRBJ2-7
CATRLNSYEQYF
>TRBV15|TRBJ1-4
CATSREGTGREKLFF
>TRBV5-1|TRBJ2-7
CASSLSPGTGYEQYF
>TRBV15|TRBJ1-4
CATSRGLMEKLFF
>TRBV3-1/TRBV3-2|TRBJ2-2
CASSHGSLGTGELFF
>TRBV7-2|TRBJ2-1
CASSLSPQGAISYNEQFF
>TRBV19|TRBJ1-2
CASSPITGGGYTF
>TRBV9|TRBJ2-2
CASSVEVAPTGELFF
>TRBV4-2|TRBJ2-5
CASSQAGGGQETQYF
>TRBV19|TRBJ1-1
CASSIDVPGNTEAFF
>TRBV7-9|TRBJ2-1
CASSYGGTGGHDEQFF
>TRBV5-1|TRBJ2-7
CASSLAGDWPYEQYF
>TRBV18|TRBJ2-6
CASSFQGRSGANVLTF
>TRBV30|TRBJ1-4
CACRSYGEKLFF
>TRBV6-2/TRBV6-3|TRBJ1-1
CASSYSVSPRGNTEAFF
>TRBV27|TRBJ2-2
CASRPSQGGELFF
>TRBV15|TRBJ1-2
CATSRDLGGANGYTF
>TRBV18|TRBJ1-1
CASSLAGQGVMNTEAFF